These 15 T cell receptor beta chains originate from one sample sequenced in a study of T cell repertoires in ileal Crohn's disease. Data came from immunoSEQ multiplex PCR; TCRdb stores just in-frame clones and leaves some out. The sample includes over 11,000 clones, about 84% of them seen just once. Specimen: ileal tissue. The receptors here all came from an adult with Crohn's disease.

The chain has TRBV28 and TRBJ2-7; 11 bases map to TRBD2. This CDR3 is 16 amino acids long. Germline V gene data show CDR1 as MDHEN and CDR2 as SYDVKM. The ends lost 4 bases at V and 3 bases at J; junction bases unmatched: 8. Here the CDR3 reads CASSSQTSGANYEQYF. The CDR3 bases are TGTGCCAGCAGTTCGCAGACTAGCGGGGCGAACTACGAGCAGTACTTC.

This clone was picked up a small number of times. The chain links TRBV11-2 to TRBJ2-1; D not certain. The CDR3 sequence is 15 residues long. The V gene's germline CDR1 is SGHAT and CDR2 FQNNGV. The germline V and J ends were trimmed by 3 bases and 0 bases, with 9 bases remaining between them. Written as DNA, the CDR3 is TGTGCCAGCAGCTTGATAGCAGCCTCCTACAATGAGCAGTTCTTC. Amino acid sequence: CASSLIAASYNEQFF.

The chain joins TRBV5-1 to TRBJ1-2, with 10 bases identical to TRBD1. The CDR3 is 14 amino acids. CDR1 and CDR2 from the germline V gene are SGHRS and YFSETQ. Trimming at V came to 2 bases and at J to 8 bases, leaving 6 bases not matched to a gene. CDR3 sequence: CASSFTGQGHGYTF. The CDR3, as DNA: TGCGCCAGCAGCTTCACGGGACAGGGGCACGGCTACACCTTC.

The J gene is TRBJ2-7, the V gene TRBV15; 9 bases agree with TRBD1. Per germline, CDR1 LNHNV and CDR2 YYDKDF (reference sequence). The CDR3 sequence is 16 residues long. Unmatched junction bases numbered 8, after V lost 5 bases and J lost 0 bases. The CDR3 sequence: CATSARGTGSSYEQYF. The CDR3 bases are TGTGCCACCAGCGCACGCGGGACAGGGAGCTCCTACGAGCAGTACTTC.

The chain recombines TRBV18 with TRBJ1-3; weak D call: TRBD1 (6 bases). This CDR3 region has 15 residues. The ends were cut back, 3 bases at V and 2 bases at J, with 11 bases in the middle. Germline V gene data show CDR1 as KGHSH and CDR2 as LQKENI. CDR3 coding DNA: TGTGCCAGCTCACCGCAGGGGACTACTGGAAACACCATATATTTT. Translating gives CASSPQGTTGNTIYF. The full variable domain, rest sourced from reference TRBV18 and TRBJ1-3, is NAGVMQNPRHLVRRRGQEARLRCSPMKGHSHVYWYRQLPEEGLKFMVYLQKENIIDESGMPKERFSAEFPKEGPSILRIQQVVRGDSAAYFCASSPQGTTGNTIYFGEGSWLTVV.

The sample holds a few counts of this clone. The chain links TRBV30 to TRBJ1-1; tentatively, D is TRBD1 (5 bases). V was clipped by 0 bases and J by 4 bases, with 9 bases between them. The germline CDR1 and CDR2 sequences are GTSNPN and SVGIG (reference sequence). This CDR3 comprises 13 residues. As DNA, the CDR3 is TGTGCCTGGAGTGTGGGGGAGGCCACTGAAGCTTTCTTT. Protein sequence: CAWSVGEATEAFF.

This clone was recorded a few times. V and J are TRBV7-3 and TRBJ1-1; weak D call: TRBD1 (5 bases). The CDR3 has 14 residues. V lost 5 bases to trimming and J lost 3 bases, with 13 bases between them. Germline V gives CDR1 SGHTA, CDR2 FQGTGA. CDR3 protein: CASSLVSGDTEAFF. The CDR3 nucleotides are TGTGCCAGCAGCCTTGTCTCGGGGGACACTGAAGCTTTCTTT. The full variable domain, completed using reference TRBV7-3 and TRBJ1-1, is GAGVSQTPSNKVTEKGKYVELRCDPISGHTALYWYRQSLGQGPEFLIYFQGTGAADDSGLPNDRFFAVRPEGSVSTLKIQRTERGDSAVYLCASSLVSGDTEAFFGQGTRLTVV.

This rearrangement joins TRBV29-1 to TRBJ2-1; no clear D gene. Germline CDR1 and CDR2: SQVTM and ANQGSEA. This CDR3 is 14 amino acids long. Trimming cost V 3 bases and J 0 bases, with 9 bases left between them. In DNA, the CDR3 is TGCAGCGTTGATGTGGTACTCTCCTACAATGAGCAGTTCTTC. Translated: CSVDVVLSYNEQFF.

The rearrangement uses TRBV27 and TRBJ1-1; a possible D gene is TRBD1 (5 bases). Trimming stripped 2 bases from V and 3 bases from J, with 10 bases between. This CDR3 is 14 amino acids long. Germline V gives CDR1 MNHEY, CDR2 SMNVEV (reference sequence). CDR3 bases: TGTGCCAGCAGTTTAGGGTGGGGGGACACTGAAGCTTTCTTT. Protein sequence: CASSLGWGDTEAFF.

V is TRBV5-8 and J is TRBJ2-3, with a tentative D call TRBD2 (6 bases). The length of the CDR3 is 16 residues. In germline, CDR1 is SGHTS, CDR2 YDEGEE. V gave up 2 bases and J gave up 1 base, with 14 bases separating them. The CDR3 is CASSFLSTGGTDTQYF. Here the CDR3 DNA reads TGTGCCAGCAGCTTTTTGAGTACGGGGGGCACAGATACGCAGTATTTT.

The chain employs TRBV29-1 and TRBJ1-1; 7 bases agree with TRBD1. Germline-derived CDR1 and CDR2 are SQVTM and ANQGSEA. V was pared by 5 bases and J by 4 bases, with 10 bases of the junction left unmatched. This CDR3 comprises 14 residues. CDR3 region: CSVQKQGIGTEAFF. In nucleotides, the CDR3 is TGCAGCGTTCAAAAACAGGGGATCGGCACTGAAGCTTTCTTT.

Only a few counts were recorded for this clone. The chain combines TRBV6-4 with TRBJ2-2, with 13 bases identical to TRBD2. The CDR3 consists of 17 residues. CDR1 and CDR2 from the germline V gene are MRHNA and SNTAGT. The ends lost 6 bases at V and 5 bases at J; junction bases unmatched: 9. The CDR3 here is CASSATSGGAGTGELFF. The CDR3 DNA is TGTGCCAGCAGCGCAACTAGCGGGGGGGCCGGAACCGGGGAGCTGTTTTTT.

The chain has TRBV4-2 and TRBJ2-3; 7 bases fit TRBD1. Looked up from germline, CDR1 is LGHNA and CDR2 is YNFKEQ. The CDR3 extends over 17 amino acids. V was pared by 1 base and J by 2 bases, with 9 bases of the junction left unmatched. The DNA of the CDR3 is TGTGCCAGCAGCCAAGGGGACGGGACAGCATCCACAGATACGCAGTATTTT. It codes for CASSQGDGTASTDTQYF.

The genes are TRBV2 and TRBJ1-4; 7 nucleotides agree with TRBD1. J lost 2 bases, V lost 5 bases, and 5 bases had no gene match. This CDR3 is 15 amino acids long. Germline CDR1 SNHLY, CDR2 FYNNEI. CDR3 DNA: TGTGCCAGCAGTCCCCAGACAGGGACTAATGAAAAACTGTTTTTT. Protein sequence: CASSPQTGTNEKLFF.

The rearrangement joins TRBV5-1 to TRBJ2-1; D remains unclear. Deletions cut 5 bases from V and 6 bases from J, with 6 bases between. From germline, CDR1 is SGHRS and CDR2 YFSETQ. This CDR3 is built from 11 residues. CDR3: CASREVNEQFF. The CDR3 nucleotides read TGCGCCAGCAGAGAGGTCAATGAGCAGTTCTTC.